This record concerns one T cell receptor (beta chain) sequence. What it recognizes is unknown. This entry comes from a study of T-cell memory formation after mild COVID-19. TCRdb reprocessed the 5' RACE reads with MiXCR, giving one entry per CDR3 protein. The sample has approximately 450,000 distinct CDR3 sequences, around a sixth seen once; the top ten hold about 12%. Study conclusions and caveats: Some SARS-CoV-2-responding clones were already detected in memory before infection.

V was pared by 0 bases and J by 0 bases, with 18 bases between. From germline, CDR1 is LNHNV and CDR2 YYDKDF (reference sequence). The CDR3 extends over 19 amino acids. The sample taken for sequencing was PBMCs or a T cell subset sorted from them (not recorded which). This chain links TRBV15 with TRBJ2-1, with D possibly matching TRBD2 (5 bases). The clonotype was recovered from an adult woman who had mild COVID-19 (a few samples of this study predate the infection). Cell type and time point are not known. The CDR3 spells CATSRDWIASGNSYNEQFF. CDR3 nucleotides: TGTGCCACCAGCAGAGATTGGATAGCAAGCGGCAACTCCTACAATGAGCAGTTCTTC.